This is a list of T cell receptor beta chains from one sample in a study of cytomegalovirus exposure and HLA in healthy donors. The method was immunoSEQ multiplex PCR; TCRdb's version includes in-frame clones alone and lacks a portion of them. Of approximately 150,000 clones in the sample, about 89% were seen once. Sequencing was performed on PBMCs. The source is a man between 18 and 29 years old in good health and CMV-seronegative. The CDR3 runs from the conserved cysteine through the conserved F or W. The D gene is left open where the match is weak. The size entry is marked missing in some rows and otherwise reads once, few, many or a size class.

TRBV2	TRBJ2-1	.	.	TGTGCCAGCAGCGATATTTCAACTAGCCTAGAGCAGTTCTTC	CASSDISTSLEQFF
TRBV11-2	TRBJ2-7	.	TRBD1	TGTGCCAGCAGCGTCGACAGGGGGGCCCCCTACGAGCAGTACTTC	CASSVDRGAPYEQYF
TRBV7-9	TRBJ2-7	.	.	TGTGCCAGCAGCTTAGGCAGTCCCTACGAGCAGTACTTC	CASSLGSPYEQYF
TRBV27	TRBJ2-1	.	.	TGTGCCAGCAGCCGACAGACCTACAATGAGCAGTTCTTC	CASSRQTYNEQFF
TRBV4-3	TRBJ2-2	.	.	TGCGCCAGCAGCCAAGGGACAGCCACGAACACCGGGGAGCTGTTTTTT	CASSQGTATNTGELFF
TRBV5-4	TRBJ2-1	.	TRBD2	TGTGCCAGCAGCCCGGAGGCGCGGGGGGCTTACAATGAGCAGTTCTTC	CASSPEARGAYNEQFF
TRBV25-1	TRBJ1-1	.	TRBD1	TGTGCCAGCAGTGGGGTCGGGACAGGGGATACTGAAGCTTTCTTT	CASSGVGTGDTEAFF
TRBV12-5	TRBJ2-3	.	TRBD2	TGTGCTAGTGGTTTGGTACTAGCGGGGGGTGCAGATACGCAGTATTTT	CASGLVLAGGADTQYF
TRBV19	TRBJ1-1	.	.	TGTGCCAGCTCACCCGGGGGGGCGAACACTGAAGCTTTCTTT	CASSPGGANTEAFF
TRBV5-8	TRBJ1-2	.	TRBD1	TGTGCCAGCAGCACCGGGACAGCTACGGGTGGCTACACCTTC	CASSTGTATGGYTF
TRBV9	TRBJ1-1	.	.	TGTGCCAGCAGCTCTGGACGGGAGAACACTGAAGCTTTCTTT	CASSSGRENTEAFF
TRBV9	TRBJ2-1	.	TRBD2	TGTGCCAGCAGCACAAGCGGGGCCTCCTACAATGAGCAGTTCTTC	CASSTSGASYNEQFF
TRBV4-1	TRBJ2-5	.	TRBD2	TGCGCCAGCAGCCAAGACCATAGTAGCGGGATCCAAGAGACCCAGTACTTC	CASSQDHSSGIQETQYF
TRBV2	TRBJ2-5	.	.	TGTGCCAGCAGTCGAGTCCGTGTGGAGACCCAGTACTTC	CASSRVRVETQYF
TRBV5-1	TRBJ2-2	.	TRBD1	TGCGCCAGCAGCCTCCCGACAGGGGGCAACACCGGGGAGCTGTTTTTT	CASSLPTGGNTGELFF
TRBV7-2	TRBJ1-2	.	TRBD1	TGTGCCAGCAGCTTAGTCGTTTTTCTACAGGGGGATGGCTACACCTTC	CASSLVVFLQGDGYTF
TRBV7-2	TRBJ2-7	.	TRBD2	TGTGCCAGCAGCCCCTTAGCGGGGGGGCCAGTCGAGCAGTACTTC	CASSPLAGGPVEQYF
TRBV27	TRBJ1-1	.	TRBD1	TGTGCCAGCAGGCCAAGGACAGGGGTTATGAACACTGAAGCTTTCTTT	CASRPRTGVMNTEAFF
TRBV4-2	TRBJ1-1	.	TRBD1	TGTGCCAGCAGCCAGATGACAGGGATCGAAACTTTGAACACTGAAGCTTTCTTT	CASSQMTGIETLNTEAFF
TRBV27	TRBJ2-1	.	TRBD2	TGTGCCAGCAGAAGCGGGAAAATGTCCTACAATGAGCAGTTCTTC	CASRSGKMSYNEQFF
TRBV6-1	TRBJ1-2	.	.	TGTGCCAGCAGTGAAGGGCCCGGCGGGGGCTACACCTTC	CASSEGPGGGYTF
TRBV11-2	TRBJ1-1	few	.	TGTGCCAGCAGCTTAGATCGGAACACTGAAGCTTTCTTT	CASSLDRNTEAFF
TRBV11-3	TRBJ2-3	once	.	TGTGCCAGCAGCTTAAGAGGCTCGGGGATCGATACGCAGTATTTT	CASSLRGSGIDTQYF
TRBV10-3	TRBJ1-5	.	.	TGTGCCACGGTCCAGGGGTTGAGCAATCAGCCCCAGCATTTT	CATVQGLSNQPQHF
TRBV9	TRBJ2-3	.	.	TGTGCCAGCAGCGTAGCTCCAACTGGAGATACGCAGTATTTT	CASSVAPTGDTQYF
TRBV6-5	TRBJ1-2	.	.	TGTGCCAGCAGTTACTCTACAGGGTTTGGCTACACCTTC	CASSYSTGFGYTF
TRBV5-1	TRBJ2-1	.	.	TGCGCCAGCAGCTTGGCAGGGAAGGTTGGAGACGATGAGCAGTTCTTC	CASSLAGKVGDDEQFF
TRBV27	TRBJ2-1	.	TRBD2	TGTGCCAGCAGTTTAGGGACTAGCGGAAACAATGAGCAGTTCTTC	CASSLGTSGNNEQFF
TRBV13	TRBJ1-4	.	.	TGTGCCAGCAGCTTAGGAGGGGCCTCGGATGAAAAACTGTTTTTT	CASSLGGASDEKLFF
TRBV29-1	TRBJ1-3	.	.	TGCAGCGTTGCCGGGATCTCTGGAAACACCATATATTTT	CSVAGISGNTIYF
TRBV5-4	TRBJ2-5	once	.	TGTGCCAGCAGCTGGAACAGGGCTGAGACCCAGTACTTC	CASSWNRAETQYF
TRBV9	TRBJ1-3	.	.	TGTGCCAGCAGCCCCCGGACCGGGATGAGCACTGGAAACACCATATATTTT	CASSPRTGMSTGNTIYF
TRBV7-9	TRBJ2-3	.	TRBD2	TGTGCCAGCAGCTTGTCTAGCGGGGGCACAGATACGCAGTATTTT	CASSLSSGGTDTQYF
TRBV11-3	TRBJ1-3	.	TRBD1	TGTGCCAGCAGCCCCCAGACAGGGGGGCTCTCTGGAAACACCATATATTTT	CASSPQTGGLSGNTIYF
TRBV9	TRBJ2-7	.	TRBD2	TGTGCCAGCAGCGTAGCTGGAGTTGTTGGGGGGGAGGGCTACGAGCAGTACTTC	CASSVAGVVGGEGYEQYF
TRBV2	TRBJ1-3	.	TRBD1	TGTGCCAGCAGTGCGCGACAGGGGCGAAACACCATATATTTT	CASSARQGRNTIYF
TRBV9	TRBJ2-7	.	TRBD2	TGTGCCAGCAGCGTAGCGACTAGCGGAGCTTACGAGCAGTACTTC	CASSVATSGAYEQYF
TRBV6-5	TRBJ2-2	.	.	TGTGCCAGCAGTTACTCTGGCGGCACCGGGGAGCTGTTTTTT	CASSYSGGTGELFF
TRBV29-1	TRBJ1-1	.	.	TGCAGCGTTGAAGATTTAAGCCTCACTGAAGCTTTCTTT	CSVEDLSLTEAFF
TRBV5-1	TRBJ2-5	.	TRBD1	TGCGCCAGCAGCTTAACGGGACAGGTCCAAGAGACCCAGTACTTC	CASSLTGQVQETQYF
TRBV4-3	TRBJ2-6	.	.	TGCGCCAGCAGCCAAGTTTCCGGGAACGGGGCCAACGTCCTGACTTTC	CASSQVSGNGANVLTF
TRBV10-1	TRBJ1-6	.	.	TGCGCCAGCAGTGACAGGAACGATTCACCCCTCCACTTT	CASSDRNDSPLHF
TRBV7-8	TRBJ1-1	.	.	TGTGCCAGCAGCTTGACGGGGGGAACAATGAACACTGAAGCTTTCTTT	CASSLTGGTMNTEAFF
TRBV6-4	TRBJ2-1	.	.	TGTGCCAGCAGTGACTCGCAGGGTAAGGATGAGCAGTTCTTC	CASSDSQGKDEQFF
TRBV2	TRBJ2-7	.	TRBD2	TGTGCCAGCAGACCGGGACTAGCGGATTACGAGCAGTACTTC	CASRPGLADYEQYF
TRBV30	TRBJ1-2	.	.	TGTGCCTGGAGTGTAGTCAGGGGAGACTATGGCTACACCTTC	CAWSVVRGDYGYTF
TRBV5-6	TRBJ1-6	.	.	TGTGCCAGCAGCTTACAGGTCCCAAATTCACCCCTCCACTTT	CASSLQVPNSPLHF
TRBV4-2	TRBJ1-2	few	.	TGTGCCAGCAGCCAAGATCTAGAACCTTTCTATGGCTACACCTTC	CASSQDLEPFYGYTF
TRBV5-1	TRBJ2-5	.	.	TGCGCCAGCAGCGGGTTACTAGCGAGGGGGGAGACCCAGTACTTC	CASSGLLARGETQYF
TRBV18	TRBJ1-6	.	TRBD1	TGTGCCAGCTCACTAAACAGGGGCCGCTTAAATTCACCCCTCCACTTT	CASSLNRGRLNSPLHF
TRBV5-6	TRBJ2-1	.	.	TGTGCCAGCAGCACTTCTGTTGAGCAGTTCTTC	CASSTSVEQFF
TRBV6-1	TRBJ2-5	once	TRBD2	TGTGCCAGCAGTGGAGACTGGACTAGCGGGGGGGCTGAAGAGACCCAGTACTTC	CASSGDWTSGGAEETQYF
TRBV19	TRBJ2-5	once	TRBD2	TGTGCCAGTAGTATAAGGCGGGAGGCCCCCCACCAGTACTTC	CASSIRREAPHQYF
TRBV2	TRBJ1-2	once	.	TGTGCCAGCAGTGTTTCAGGGACTAAGGGCTATGGCTACACCTTC	CASSVSGTKGYGYTF
TRBV6-6	TRBJ1-2	once	TRBD1	TGTGCCACCTTACCGCCCGACAGGGGTATGGGCTACACCTTC	CATLPPDRGMGYTF
TRBV11-2	TRBJ2-1	once	TRBD2	TGTGCCAGCAGAAAACCGGGACTAGAGAACAATGAGCAGTTCTTC	CASRKPGLENNEQFF